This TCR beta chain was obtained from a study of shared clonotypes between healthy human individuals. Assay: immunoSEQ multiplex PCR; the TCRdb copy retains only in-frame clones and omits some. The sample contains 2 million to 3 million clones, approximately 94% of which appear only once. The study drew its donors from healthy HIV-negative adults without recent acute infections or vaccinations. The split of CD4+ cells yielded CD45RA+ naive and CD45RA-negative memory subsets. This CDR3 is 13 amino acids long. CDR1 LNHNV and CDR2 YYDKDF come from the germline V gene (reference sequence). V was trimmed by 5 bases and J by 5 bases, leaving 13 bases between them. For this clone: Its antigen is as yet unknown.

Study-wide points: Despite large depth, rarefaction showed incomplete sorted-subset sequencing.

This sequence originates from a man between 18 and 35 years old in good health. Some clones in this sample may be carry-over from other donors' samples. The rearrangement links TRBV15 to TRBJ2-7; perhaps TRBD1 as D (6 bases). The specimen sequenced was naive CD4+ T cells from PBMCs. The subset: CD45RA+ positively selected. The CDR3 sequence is CATSLSGEHEQYF. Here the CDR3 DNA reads TGTGCCACCAGCTTATCAGGGGAACACGAGCAGTACTTC.